The rows below give T cell receptor beta chains drawn from one sample of a study of human T cells and chemical hapten exposure. Each CDR3 protein gets one entry after TCRdb re-called the RACE reads with MiXCR. Here the sample spans about 59,000 distinct CDR3 sequences, about 11% being singletons. The source was whole blood, collected in connection with sensitization to the hapten diphenylcyclopropenone (DPC). Receptors originate from a woman aged 40 to 55 with alopecia areata. Some clones in this sample may be carry-over from other donors' samples. Each CDR3 is given with its conserved first and last residue. D genes are given only for firm matches. Not all rows give a size; the values are once, few, many and, for expanded clones, a class.

abundance: many; v_gene: TRBV19; len: 15; j_gene: TRBJ1-2; d_gene: -; CDR3nt: TGTGCCAGTAGTTCAAGCACAGGGTCTAACTATGGCTACACCTTC; CDR3aa: CASSSSTGSNYGYTF
abundance: few; v_gene: TRBV29-1; len: 13; j_gene: TRBJ1-1; d_gene: -; CDR3nt: TGCAGCGTCGGCTTGGGGACGAACACTGAAGCTTTCTTT; CDR3aa: CSVGLGTNTEAFF
abundance: many; v_gene: TRBV15; len: 14; j_gene: TRBJ1-2; d_gene: -; CDR3nt: TGTGCCACCAGCAGGAGAGGCGAGGACTTGGGCTACACCTTC; CDR3aa: CATSRRGEDLGYTF
abundance: -; v_gene: TRBV7-2; len: 13; j_gene: TRBJ1-1; d_gene: -; CDR3nt: TGTGCCAGCAGCTTTAGACAGAACACTGAAGCTTTCTTT; CDR3aa: CASSFRQNTEAFF
abundance: few; v_gene: TRBV7-2; len: 16; j_gene: TRBJ2-7; d_gene: -; CDR3nt: TGTGCCAGCAGCTTAGAGACTCAACTGGGGCCCTACGAGCAGTACTTC; CDR3aa: CASSLETQLGPYEQYF
abundance: few; v_gene: TRBV11-1; len: 15; j_gene: TRBJ1-1; d_gene: TRBD1; CDR3nt: TGTGCCAGCAGCGCGAACAGGGGTCTGAACACTGAAGCTTTCTTT; CDR3aa: CASSANRGLNTEAFF
abundance: many; v_gene: TRBV13; len: 12; j_gene: TRBJ1-1; d_gene: TRBD1; CDR3nt: TGTGCCAGCGGACAGGGGTCCACTGAAGCTTTCTTT; CDR3aa: CASGQGSTEAFF
abundance: -; v_gene: TRBV12-3/TRBV12-4; len: 14; j_gene: TRBJ1-5; d_gene: -; CDR3nt: TGTGCCAGCAGTTTTATGCAGGGGTGGCAGCCCCAGCATTTT; CDR3aa: CASSFMQGWQPQHF
abundance: few; v_gene: TRBV12-3/TRBV12-4; len: 12; j_gene: TRBJ1-3; d_gene: -; CDR3nt: TGTGCCAGCAGGATTCCAGGAAACACCATATATTTT; CDR3aa: CASRIPGNTIYF
abundance: few; v_gene: TRBV29-1; len: 14; j_gene: TRBJ2-7; d_gene: TRBD2; CDR3nt: TGCAGCGTTGAAGTGGAGCGGGAGCGCTACGAGCAGTACTTC; CDR3aa: CSVEVERERYEQYF
abundance: -; v_gene: TRBV14; len: 17; j_gene: TRBJ2-1; d_gene: TRBD1; CDR3nt: TGTGCCAGCAGCCAAGGGAAGGACAGGGTATGGTACAATGAGCAGTTCTTC; CDR3aa: CASSQGKDRVWYNEQFF
abundance: few; v_gene: TRBV29-1; len: 14; j_gene: TRBJ2-5; d_gene: -; CDR3nt: TGCAGCGCCGTCTTCGAGGGGATCCAAGAGACCCAGTACTTC; CDR3aa: CSAVFEGIQETQYF
abundance: few; v_gene: TRBV6-2/TRBV6-3; len: 11; j_gene: TRBJ2-7; d_gene: -; CDR3nt: TGTGCCAGCACCCAGAGAGCCGAGCAGTACTTC; CDR3aa: CASTQRAEQYF
abundance: few; v_gene: TRBV6-2/TRBV6-3; len: 12; j_gene: TRBJ2-1; d_gene: -; CDR3nt: TGTGCCAGCAGCTCCCAGGGTATAGAGCAGTTCTTC; CDR3aa: CASSSQGIEQFF
abundance: many; v_gene: TRBV9; len: 16; j_gene: TRBJ2-5; d_gene: TRBD1; CDR3nt: TGTGCCAGCAGCGCGCAGACAGGGGGCGCGTCGGAGACCCAGTACTTC; CDR3aa: CASSAQTGGASETQYF
abundance: many; v_gene: TRBV12-5; len: 10; j_gene: TRBJ2-1; d_gene: -; CDR3nt: TGTGCTCCCCGGTTGTATGAGCAGTTCTTC; CDR3aa: CAPRLYEQFF
abundance: few; v_gene: TRBV2; len: 14; j_gene: TRBJ2-5; d_gene: -; CDR3nt: TGTGCCAGCAAAGGCTTCTTTTCGGTCGAGACCCAGTACTTC; CDR3aa: CASKGFFSVETQYF
abundance: many; v_gene: TRBV27; len: 15; j_gene: TRBJ2-5; d_gene: -; CDR3nt: TGTGCCAGCACCCCCGCCGGGGGTTCCGTGGAGACCCAGTACTTC; CDR3aa: CASTPAGGSVETQYF
abundance: many; v_gene: TRBV3-1; len: 12; j_gene: TRBJ2-7; d_gene: -; CDR3nt: TGTGCCAGCAGCCAAGAATGGGGCGAGCAGTACTTC; CDR3aa: CASSQEWGEQYF
abundance: many; v_gene: TRBV7-7; len: 15; j_gene: TRBJ2-7; d_gene: TRBD1; CDR3nt: TGTGCTAGCAGCTTCCCTACAGGGGTCCCCTACGAGCAGTACTTC; CDR3aa: CASSFPTGVPYEQYF
abundance: many; v_gene: TRBV7-9; len: 13; j_gene: TRBJ2-7; d_gene: -; CDR3nt: TGTGCCAGCACCGCTCGGGTCCCCTACGAGCAGTACTTC; CDR3aa: CASTARVPYEQYF
abundance: -; v_gene: TRBV2; len: 15; j_gene: TRBJ2-1; d_gene: TRBD2; CDR3nt: TGTGCCAGCAGAACTAGCGGGAGCTCCTACAATGAGCAGTTCTTC; CDR3aa: CASRTSGSSYNEQFF
abundance: -; v_gene: TRBV7-2; len: 15; j_gene: TRBJ2-2; d_gene: TRBD2; CDR3nt: TGTGCCAGCCCCCTTAGGAACGGGGGGGCGGGGGAGCTGTTTTTT; CDR3aa: CASPLRNGGAGELFF
abundance: -; v_gene: TRBV7-9; len: 12; j_gene: TRBJ1-6; d_gene: TRBD1; CDR3nt: TGTGCCAGCCGGACAGGGGGTTCACCCCTCCACTTT; CDR3aa: CASRTGGSPLHF
abundance: few; v_gene: TRBV20-1; len: 11; j_gene: TRBJ2-1; d_gene: -; CDR3nt: TGCAGTGCCGGACGAAGCGGTGAGCAGTTCTTC; CDR3aa: CSAGRSGEQFF
abundance: many; v_gene: TRBV19; len: 17; j_gene: TRBJ1-1; d_gene: TRBD1; CDR3nt: TGTGCCAGTAGCGTTGGAGGTACGACAGGGCGGAACACTGAAGCTTTCTTT; CDR3aa: CASSVGGTTGRNTEAFF
abundance: -; v_gene: TRBV6-1; len: 15; j_gene: TRBJ1-5; d_gene: -; CDR3nt: TGTGCCAGCAGTGAAGTAGGAGGGGTTGAACAGCCCCAGCATTTT; CDR3aa: CASSEVGGVEQPQHF
abundance: many; v_gene: TRBV5-5; len: 18; j_gene: TRBJ1-2; d_gene: TRBD1; CDR3nt: TGTGCCAGCAGCCCATTGGCGGACAGGCGCTCCCTAGACTATGGCTACACCTTC; CDR3aa: CASSPLADRRSLDYGYTF
abundance: many; v_gene: TRBV5-1; len: 14; j_gene: TRBJ2-3; d_gene: -; CDR3nt: TGCGCCAGCAGCCTGGGGGGAGTGACAGATACGCAGTATTTT; CDR3aa: CASSLGGVTDTQYF
abundance: few; v_gene: TRBV4-1; len: 15; j_gene: TRBJ2-1; d_gene: TRBD1; CDR3nt: TGCGCCAGCAGCCAAGGGGAGACAGGGTACAATGAGCAGTTCTTC; CDR3aa: CASSQGETGYNEQFF
abundance: -; v_gene: TRBV5-5; len: 17; j_gene: TRBJ2-1; d_gene: TRBD2; CDR3nt: TGTGCCAGCAGCCCAGCGGGAGGGTTAACTGGCTACAATGAGCAGTTCTTC; CDR3aa: CASSPAGGLTGYNEQFF
abundance: few; v_gene: TRBV21-1; len: 16; j_gene: TRBJ2-1; d_gene: -; CDR3nt: TGTGCCAGCAGCTCCCACCGGGACTTCTTATCCGGTGAGCAGTTCTTC; CDR3aa: CASSSHRDFLSGEQFF
abundance: few; v_gene: TRBV6-2/TRBV6-3; len: 12; j_gene: TRBJ1-3; d_gene: -; CDR3nt: TGTGCCAGCGAGACGGTAGGAAACACCATATATTTT; CDR3aa: CASETVGNTIYF
abundance: many; v_gene: TRBV6-6; len: 13; j_gene: TRBJ1-5; d_gene: TRBD1; CDR3nt: TGTGCCAGCAGGGGGACAGCTATTCCGCCCCAGCATTTT; CDR3aa: CASRGTAIPPQHF
abundance: -; v_gene: TRBV6-5; len: 12; j_gene: TRBJ2-1; d_gene: -; CDR3nt: TGTGCCAGCACTACGTCGCACAATGAGCAGTTCTTC; CDR3aa: CASTTSHNEQFF
abundance: -; v_gene: TRBV2; len: 17; j_gene: TRBJ2-3; d_gene: TRBD2; CDR3nt: TGTGCCAGCAGTGAACTAGCGGGGGGCTTAGGCGCTGATACGCAGTATTTT; CDR3aa: CASSELAGGLGADTQYF